This entry is about one TCR beta chain. These data belong to a study of shared clonotypes between healthy human individuals. The CDR3 consists of 14 residues. CDR1 SGHAT and CDR2 FQNNGV come from the germline V gene. Unmatched junction bases numbered 7, after V lost 5 bases and J lost 5 bases. Every donor, a Caucasian adult, lived in Nashville, Tennessee. Generated by immunoSEQ multiplex PCR, the TCRdb table keeps only in-frame clones and is missing some. Of 400,000 to 600,000 clones in the sample, 60% to 80% are singletons; the top ten hold around 13%. Sequencing was performed on PBMCs. The origin of this receptor is a woman aged 40 to 55 in good health. Some clones in this sample may be carry-over from other donors' samples. This rearrangement joins TRBV11-2 to TRBJ2-5; 8 nucleotides align to TRBD1. The CDR3 DNA is TGTGCCAGCAGCCCCAGACAGGGGCGGGAGACCCAGTACTTC. Its translation: CASSPRQGRETQYF.